Listed below are T cell receptor beta chains from one sample, sequenced in a study of T cell changes during pregnancy in multiple sclerosis. Assay: immunoSEQ multiplex PCR; the TCRdb copy retains only in-frame clones and omits some. The sample yields 35,000 to 40,000 clones, roughly nine tenths seen once. The source was CD4+ T cells from peripheral blood mononuclear cells, collected after pregnancy. The receptors were sampled from a female donor in good health, enrolled as a control in a pregnancy study. Each CDR3 is given with its conserved first and last residue. The D gene is left open where the match is weak. Not every row has a clone size; where given, it reads once, few, many or a size class.

V gene	J gene	D gene	clone size	CDR3 protein	CDR3 DNA
TRBV6-1	TRBJ1-4	-	-	CASREQATNEKLFF	TGTGCCAGCCGAGAACAGGCAACTAATGAAAAACTGTTTTTT
TRBV12-5	TRBJ2-7	-	-	CASARKGGPKDEQYF	TGTGCTAGTGCTAGAAAAGGTGGTCCGAAAGACGAGCAGTACTTC
TRBV9	TRBJ2-3	-	-	CASSVDPGSTDTQYF	TGTGCCAGCAGCGTAGATCCAGGGAGCACAGATACGCAGTATTTT
TRBV14	TRBJ2-7	-	-	CASSQASWDTEQYF	TGTGCCAGCAGCCAAGCTTCCTGGGACACCGAGCAGTACTTC
TRBV7-2	TRBJ1-4	-	-	CASSPMAGTNEKLFF	TGTGCCAGCAGCCCCATGGCGGGGACTAATGAAAAACTGTTTTTT
TRBV5-6	TRBJ1-2	-	-	CASSPIDGGVNYGYTF	TGTGCCAGCAGCCCCATCGACGGCGGGGTAAACTATGGCTACACCTTC
TRBV9	TRBJ1-6	-	-	CASSAEDSVNSPLHF	TGTGCCAGCAGCGCCGAGGACAGCGTTAATTCACCCCTCCACTTT
TRBV7-7	TRBJ1-3	-	once	CASSQGTGSGNTIYF	TGTGCCAGCAGCCAGGGGACGGGCTCTGGAAACACCATATATTTT
TRBV12-5	TRBJ2-7	TRBD1	-	CASRQGDSYEQYF	TGTGCTAGTAGACAGGGCGACTCCTACGAGCAGTACTTC
TRBV5-1	TRBJ1-1	-	-	CASSLTGITQNTEAFF	TGCGCCAGCAGCTTGACGGGGATCACACAGAACACTGAAGCTTTCTTT
TRBV4-1	TRBJ1-2	-	-	CASSLGQRNYGYTF	TGCGCCAGCAGCCTTGGACAGAGGAACTATGGCTACACCTTC
TRBV29-1	TRBJ1-3	-	-	CSVDSGNTIYF	TGCAGCGTCGACAGCGGAAACACCATATATTTT
TRBV13	TRBJ2-4	-	-	CASSLSWQAVAKNIQYF	TGTGCCAGCAGCTTATCCTGGCAGGCCGTAGCCAAAAACATTCAGTACTTC
TRBV2	TRBJ2-3	-	-	CASTSVAGAPGPDTQYF	TGTGCCAGCACCTCCGTCGCGGGGGCCCCGGGGCCAGATACGCAGTATTTT
TRBV19	TRBJ2-5	TRBD1	-	CASSTQGAHSGTQYF	TGTGCCAGTAGTACACAGGGGGCGCATTCGGGGACCCAGTACTTC
TRBV2	TRBJ2-5	TRBD2	few	CASSENRAGGQETQYF	TGTGCCAGCAGTGAAAATAGAGCGGGGGGGCAAGAGACCCAGTACTTC
TRBV5-5	TRBJ1-1	-	-	CASSSTGSPSTEAFF	TGTGCCAGCAGCTCCACAGGGAGTCCCAGCACTGAAGCTTTCTTT
TRBV6-5	TRBJ1-2	TRBD1	few	CASTVRQGDGYTF	TGTGCCAGCACCGTCCGGCAGGGGGACGGCTACACCTTC
TRBV4-1	TRBJ2-1	TRBD2	-	CASSQDLIAGGGFF	TGCGCCAGCAGCCAAGATTTGATAGCGGGAGGGGGTTTCTTC
TRBV5-6	TRBJ1-1	TRBD1	once	CASSTGQNNVGYTEAFF	TGTGCCAGCAGCACGGGACAGAATAACGTCGGGTACACTGAAGCTTTCTTT
TRBV2	TRBJ1-5	-	-	CASSPHREQPQHF	TGTGCCAGCAGTCCCCACAGGGAACAGCCCCAGCATTTT
TRBV7-2	TRBJ2-2	TRBD1	-	CASSLEGQSTGELFF	TGTGCCAGCAGCCTAGAGGGACAGTCCACCGGGGAGCTGTTTTTT